This T cell receptor (beta chain) was obtained from a study of blood T cell repertoires in COVID-19 (dated by TCRdb to 2018 to 2020). About the study as a whole: The collaborator samples originated in the United States, Italy and Spain and spanned the acute and convalescent phases of COVID-19. The prospective study material was composed of cDNA or gDNA derived from T cells, B-cell-depleted T cells, or PBMCs. The dataset comprised deeply sampled blood TCRbeta repertoires from subjects exposed to, actively infected with, or recovered from COVID-19. A freely available public database, intended as a resource for researchers studying the immune response to SARS-CoV-2, is where the repertoires were released. Samples came from the ongoing ImmuneRACE study (first 160 participants) plus 1,254 subjects from 6 global collaborators. Nearly every sample came with metadata listing a de-identified subject ID, COVID-19 status, age in years and sex. Where available, HLA class I and class II types were taken from metadata supplied by the sample provider and were not determined by assay-based typing. Broader findings and caveats from the paper: The amount of clinical and demographic metadata varied by source and participant and was provided uncurated.

TCRbeta CDR3 regions were amplified from genomic DNA by means of the immunoSEQ Assay, a bias-controlled multiplex PCR. In the authors' own workflow: Nucleated cell counts per sample were estimated from amplification of reference gene primers within the assay. To quantify the absolute abundance of each unique TCRbeta CDR3 rearrangement, sequence reads were collapsed and filtered. For each sample, productive Simpson clonality was calculated by taking the square root of Simpson's diversity index across productive rearrangements. TCRdb limited this immuneACCESS table to in-frame rearrangements with V and J called. A share of clones is missing; checked studies link under half to unresolved V genes, and the rest is unexplained. The D gene and trimming were derived from the DNA, and the V and J assignments and clone size from that table. This sample comprises 150,000 or so clones, about three quarters of them detected only once. 3.5% to 5% of the sample is in the top ten clones.

Whole blood was collected in K2EDTA tubes by collaborating institutions according to the institutions' own protocols. For TCRbeta analysis, collaborators shipped samples as frozen whole blood, isolated PBMCs, or DNA extracted from either of those sample types. In the case of this clone: There is no known antigen for this receptor. No much larger clone is present one base from it, and per-base qualities are unavailable.

CDR1 and CDR2 are read off the germline V gene (reference sequence) as LNHDA and SQIVND. The CDR3 measures 15 amino acids from cysteine to phenylalanine. CDR3 DNA only is kept here, 45 bases in frame from base 1. V lost 7 bases and J lost 3 bases, and the count of bases not matched to a germline gene is 6. The chain is assembled from TRBV19 and TRBJ1-6; 7 bases in between match TRBD1. Sequencing used peripheral blood. This sequence was found in a woman at least 80 years old with active or convalescent COVID-19. In nucleotides, the sequence is TGTGCCAGTACCGAGGGACAGTTCTATAATTCACCCCTCCACTTT. This sequence encodes CASTEGQFYNSPLHF.